This TCR beta chain emerged from a study of cytomegalovirus exposure and HLA in healthy donors. Amplification used 60 Vbeta primers and 13 Jbeta primers. Sequencing was performed with immunoSEQ multiplex PCR; in TCRdb, only in-frame clones are kept and a portion is missing. The table records roughly 140,000 clones, 64% of them present only once. J was trimmed by 8 bases and V by 7 bases; bases with no gene match: 11. Germline V gives CDR1 SNHLY, CDR2 FYNNEI. This CDR3 region has 16 residues. V is TRBV2 and J is TRBJ2-3; 14 bases match TRBD2. This TCR was recovered from a woman between 25 and 40 years old in good health and CMV-seropositive. Sequencing was done on a sample of PBMCs. The CDR3 DNA reads TGTGCCAGCACTGGAATCGGACTAGCGGGAGGAGGTACGCAGTATTTT. Translating gives CASTGIGLAGGGTQYF.